Following are 13 T cell receptor beta chains from one sample sequenced in a study of cytomegalovirus exposure and HLA in healthy donors. Amplification used 60 Vbeta primers and 13 Jbeta primers. Assay: immunoSEQ multiplex PCR; the TCRdb copy retains only in-frame clones and omits some. This repertoire shows approximately 22,000 clones, about 77% found once; its top ten account for 7% to 9%. Sequences were obtained from PBMCs. These receptors were obtained from a man aged 55-75 years in good health and CMV-seronegative.

The CDR3 loop reads CASSVGGAGANVLTF. The CDR3 DNA is TGTGCCAGCAGCGTAGGGGGGGCTGGGGCCAACGTCCTGACTTTC. The chain has TRBV9 and TRBJ2-6, with a tentative D call TRBD2 (6 bases). With 0 bases removed from V and 2 bases from J, the gap between germline ends came to 6 bases. This CDR3 contains 15 residues. The V gene's germline CDR1 is SGDLS and CDR2 YYNGEE.

The rearrangement joins TRBV30 to TRBJ1-1, with no clear D. CDR1 is GTSNPN and CDR2 is SVGIG in the germline V gene (reference sequence). The V end lost 0 bases, the J end lost 1 base, and 6 bases lay between the germline ends. This CDR3 spans 13 amino acids. The CDR3 loop reads CAWSVGGNTEAFF. CDR3 nucleotides: TGTGCCTGGAGTGTAGGCGGGAACACTGAAGCTTTCTTT.

Details on this clone: Mismatch with germline at one junction end may stem from a read error. This same CDR3 is encoded by further DNA sequences in the sample. The V call is TRBV7-3, the J call TRBJ2-7; 8 positions agree with TRBD1. The CDR3 is 14 amino acids. The germline CDR1 and CDR2 sequences are SGHTA and FQGTGA. In DNA, the CDR3 is TGTGCCAGTAGCTTAGGACAGGGCCACAACGAGCAGTACTTC. Its protein product is CASSLGQGHNEQYF.

Comment on this clone: Germline and junction disagree at one end, which may indicate a read error. The J gene is TRBJ1-6, the V gene TRBV6-1; a weak D match, TRBD1 (5 bases). The CDR3 contains 17 residues. Germline assignment: CDR1 MNHNS and CDR2 SASEGT. The CDR3 here is CASREGWGGSYNSPLHF. In DNA, the CDR3 is TGTGCCAGCCGTGAAGGGTGGGGGGGTTCCTATAATTCACCCCTCCACTTT.

This sequence joins TRBV5-1 and TRBJ2-4, with D maybe TRBD2 (6 bases). This CDR3 comprises 15 residues. Germline V gene lookup returns CDR1 SGHRS and CDR2 YFSETQ. With 2 bases removed from V and 2 bases from J, the gap between germline ends came to 11 bases. CDR3 protein: CASSFDSGTKNIQYF. CDR3 nucleotide sequence: TGCGCCAGCAGCTTCGATAGCGGAACCAAAAACATTCAGTACTTC. The full variable domain, in which reference TRBV5-1 and TRBJ2-4 provide the parts outside the CDR3, is KAGVTQTPRYLIKTRGQQVTLSCSPISGHRSVSWYQQTPGQGLQFLFEYFSETQRNKGNFPGRFSGRQFSNSRSEMNVSTLELGDSALYLCASSFDSGTKNIQYFGAGTRLSVL.

The chain is built from TRBV23-1 and TRBJ1-2, with D possibly being TRBD1 (5 bases). TRBV23-1 is flagged as an ORF with uncertain function. V was pared by 4 bases and J by 7 bases, with 19 bases between. This CDR3 contains 15 residues. CDR3 region: CASSPGDRLKGGYTF. The CDR3 nucleotides read TGCGCCAGCAGTCCTGGAGACAGATTGAAAGGTGGCTACACCTTC.

The V call is TRBV9, the J call TRBJ2-7, with 11 positions matching TRBD2. This CDR3 has 16 amino acids. V dropped 4 bases and J dropped 4; count of bases not matched to a gene: 10. The germline CDR1 and CDR2 sequences are SGDLS and YYNGEE. CDR3 amino acids: CASSSKLAGGPYEQYF. The CDR3 nucleotides read TGTGCCAGCAGCAGCAAATTAGCGGGAGGGCCTTACGAGCAGTACTTC.

The CDR3 loop reads CASSSTSGGSDTQYF. The CDR3 bases are TGTGCCAGCAGTTCAACTAGCGGGGGGTCAGATACGCAGTATTTT. The rearrangement uses TRBV6-5 and TRBJ2-3; 12 bases line up with TRBD2. This CDR3 has 15 amino acids. Germline V gives CDR1 MNHEY, CDR2 SVGAGI. Trimming at V came to 4 bases and at J to 4 bases, leaving 3 bases not matched to a gene.

The rearrangement uses TRBV5-1 and TRBJ2-6; D is ambiguous. CDR3 length: 14 amino acids. The V gene's germline CDR1 is SGHRS and CDR2 YFSETQ. Deletions cut 0 bases from V and 2 bases from J, with 3 bases between. CDR3 sequence (DNA): TGCGCCAGCAGCTTGGTAGCTGGGGCCAACGTCCTGACTTTC. It is translated as CASSLVAGANVLTF.

This clone occurred a few times. The chain couples TRBV29-1 to TRBJ1-2; the match to TRBD1 covers 9 bases. Per germline, CDR1 SQVTM and CDR2 ANQGSEA. V was clipped by 7 bases and J by 6 bases; unmatched bases: 9. The CDR3 is 13 residues long. The CDR3 here is CSGTGTGLNGYTF. For the CDR3, the DNA is TGCAGCGGGACCGGGACAGGGCTAAATGGCTACACCTTC.

The chain uses TRBV6-6 and TRBJ2-5; TRBD1 aligns across 11 bases. The better agreement between TRBJ2-7 and the DNA end casts doubt on the J call. CDR1 MNHNY and CDR2 SVGAGI come from the germline V gene (reference sequence). The CDR3 runs to 16 residues. For the CDR3, the DNA is TGTGCCAGCAGGTTAGGGACAGGGGGATGGTCCTACGAGCAGTACTTC. It is translated as CASRLGTGGWSYEQYF.

This sequence joins TRBV7-8 and TRBJ2-7; the match to TRBD2 covers 8 bases. The CDR3 is made up of 16 amino acids. Germline trimming cut 4 bases from V and 2 bases from J; bases unmatched to any gene: 10. CDR1 SGHVS and CDR2 FQNEAQ come from the germline V gene. The CDR3 loop reads CASSYRPSGGPYEQYF. CDR3 DNA: TGTGCCAGCAGCTACCGTCCTTCGGGGGGGCCCTACGAGCAGTACTTC.

The chain is built from TRBV29-1 and TRBJ2-2, with 7 bases matching TRBD2. Germline V CDR1 and CDR2: SQVTM, ANQGSEA. Trimming removed 7 bases from V and 1 base from J; junction bases left unmatched: 9. This CDR3 spans 15 amino acids. CDR3 DNA: TGCAGCGCAAACGGGGCTAGCGGGAACACCGGGGAGCTGTTTTTT. Translation: CSANGASGNTGELFF.